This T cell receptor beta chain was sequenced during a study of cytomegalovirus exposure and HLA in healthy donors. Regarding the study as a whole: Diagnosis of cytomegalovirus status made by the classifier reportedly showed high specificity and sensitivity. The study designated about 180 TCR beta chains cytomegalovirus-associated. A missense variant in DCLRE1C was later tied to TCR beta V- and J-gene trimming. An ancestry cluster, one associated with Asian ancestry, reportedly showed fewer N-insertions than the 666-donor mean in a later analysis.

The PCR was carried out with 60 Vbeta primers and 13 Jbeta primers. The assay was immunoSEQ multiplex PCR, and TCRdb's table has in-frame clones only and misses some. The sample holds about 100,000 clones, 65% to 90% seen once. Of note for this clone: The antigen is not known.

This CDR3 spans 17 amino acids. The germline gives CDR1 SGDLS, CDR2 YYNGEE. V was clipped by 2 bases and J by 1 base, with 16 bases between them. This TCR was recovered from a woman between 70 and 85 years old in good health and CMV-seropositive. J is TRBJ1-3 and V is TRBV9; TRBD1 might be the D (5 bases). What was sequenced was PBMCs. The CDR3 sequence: CASSVGQGQGSGNTIYF. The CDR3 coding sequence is TGTGCCAGCAGCGTTGGACAAGGGCAAGGGTCTGGAAACACCATATATTTT.